Below, 15 T cell receptor beta chains from the same sample are listed, as sequenced in a study of T cell repertoires in cytomegalovirus infection. Via MiXCR, TCRdb re-called the reads, giving one row per CDR3 protein. The sample carries about 140,000 distinct CDR3 sequences, 5% to 6.5% recorded once. Sequencing used PBMCs. The receptor source for this set is a human donor in good health (CMV status not recorded). Some clones in this sample may be carry-over from other donors' samples.

This clonotype was counted many times. The chain is built from TRBV5-1 and TRBJ1-3, with 8 bases aligning to TRBD1. Looked up from germline, CDR1 is SGHRS and CDR2 is YFSETQ. Germline trimming cut 4 bases from V and 2 bases from J; bases unmatched to any gene: 5. The CDR3 extends over 15 amino acids. The DNA of the CDR3 is TGCGCCAGCAGCCCTGGACAGGGAGCTGGAAACACCATATATTTT. Translating gives CASSPGQGAGNTIYF. The full variable domain, in which reference TRBV5-1 and TRBJ1-3 provide the parts outside the CDR3, is KAGVTQTPRYLIKTRGQQVTLSCSPISGHRSVSWYQQTPGQGLQFLFEYFSETQRNKGNFPGRFSGRQFSNSRSEMNVSTLELGDSALYLCASSPGQGAGNTIYFGEGSWLTVV.

At least ten counts were recorded for this clonotype. DNA for the CDR3: TGTGCCAGCTTACAGACAGATGATGAAGGCTACACCTTC. Translation gives CASLQTDDEGYTF. The J gene is TRBJ1-2, the V gene TRBV7-9, with D perhaps matching TRBD1 (5 bases). V gave up 8 bases and J gave up 8 bases, with 18 bases separating them. Germline V lookup: CDR1 SEHNR, CDR2 FQNEAQ (reference sequence). The CDR3 sequence is 13 residues long.

This clonotype was counted at least ten times. The V and J genes are TRBV20-1 and TRBJ1-6, with 9 positions matching TRBD1. The CDR3 sequence is 15 residues long. V was pared by 3 bases and J by 8 bases, with 8 bases of the junction left unmatched. Per the germline V gene, CDR1 is DFQATT and CDR2 is SNEGSKA (reference sequence). The CDR3 DNA reads as TGCAGTGCTAGGTTGTGGGACAGGGAGGATTCACCCCTCCACTTT. This translates into CSARLWDREDSPLHF.

V and J are TRBV2 and TRBJ2-1; 8 bases map to TRBD1. J was trimmed by 0 bases and V by 6 bases; bases with no gene match: 1. The CDR3 is made up of 14 amino acids. Germline V gene sequence: CDR1 SNHLY, CDR2 FYNNEI. The CDR3 region is CASSGTGSYNEQFF. CDR3 sequence (DNA): TGTGCCAGCAGCGGGACAGGCTCCTACAATGAGCAGTTCTTC.

This clonotype was seen at least ten times. The chain is built from TRBV6-1 and TRBJ1-5, with 7 bases that match TRBD1. The CDR3 contains 14 residues. CDR1 and CDR2 (germline): MNHNS, SASEGT. V shed 2 bases, J shed 2 bases, and the junction held 0 bases outside the gene matches. Here the CDR3 DNA reads TGTGCCAGCAGTGAAAGGGGGCGCAATCAGCCCCAGCATTTT. Translation gives CASSERGRNQPQHF.

This chain uses TRBV4-1 with TRBJ2-3; TRBD2 agrees at 9 bases. There are 15 residues in the CDR3. Germline V gene lookup returns CDR1 MGHRA and CDR2 YSYEKL. Trimming took 5 bases from V and 2 from J; bases not matched to a gene: 5. The CDR3 region is CASSFGGGATDTQYF. CDR3 sequence (DNA): TGCGCCAGCAGCTTCGGCGGGGGGGCCACAGATACGCAGTATTTT.

This clonotype was counted a few times. The CDR3 loop reads CASSRQSPGTKIDTQYF. DNA for the CDR3: TGTGCCAGCAGTCGCCAGAGCCCCGGGACAAAAATAGATACGCAGTATTTT. The chain carries TRBV6-1 and TRBJ2-3, with a weak D call TRBD1 (6 bases). Trimming left V 5 bases short and J 5 bases short, with 23 bases between. Germline CDR1 reads MNHNS; CDR2 reads SASEGT. This CDR3 is built from 17 residues.

The chain carries TRBV10-3 and TRBJ2-5; 10 positions agree with TRBD1. V lost 4 bases, J lost 5 bases, and 13 bases stayed unmatched. Germline-derived CDR1 and CDR2 are ENHRY and SYGVKD. This CDR3 has 17 amino acids. CDR3 sequence reads: CAISGAGTGVGLETQYF. CDR3 nucleotides: TGTGCCATCAGTGGTGCCGGGACAGGGGTAGGTTTGGAGACCCAGTACTTC.

This clonotype was detected many times. The chain has TRBV28 and TRBJ1-1; possibly TRBD1 for D (5 bases). The germline V and J ends were trimmed by 4 bases and 4 bases, with 13 bases remaining between them. There are 14 residues in the CDR3. CDR1 and CDR2 (germline): MDHEN, SYDVKM. The CDR3 DNA sequence: TGTGCCAGCAGTTCCCCGGGGCATGGCACTGAAGCTTTCTTT. It yields the protein CASSSPGHGTEAFF. The complete variable domain, with remaining parts taken from reference TRBV28 and TRBJ1-1, reads DVKVTQSSRYLVKRTGEKVFLECVQDMDHENMFWYRQDPGLGLRLIYFSYDVKMKEKGDIPEGYSVSREKKERFSLILESASTNQTSMYLCASSSPGHGTEAFFGQGTRLTVV.

The rearrangement joins TRBV14 to TRBJ2-5; TRBD2 might be the D (5 bases). Germline V gene lookup returns CDR1 SGHDN and CDR2 FVKESK. This CDR3 comprises 13 residues. With 3 bases removed from V and 7 bases from J, the gap between germline ends came to 12 bases. The CDR3 loop is CASSHNAGGTQYF. CDR3 nucleotide sequence: TGTGCCAGCAGCCACAATGCTGGAGGGACCCAGTACTTC.

This clonotype was counted between two and nine times. The V and J genes are TRBV5-1 and TRBJ1-2, with D possibly being TRBD1 (5 bases). The CDR3 runs to 14 residues. Trimming stripped 0 bases from V and 2 bases from J, with 8 bases between. Per germline, CDR1 SGHRS and CDR2 YFSETQ. The CDR3 here is CASSLDRKNYGYTF. The CDR3 region has the DNA TGCGCCAGCAGCTTGGACAGGAAAAACTATGGCTACACCTTC.

Many counts were recorded for this clonotype. The chain joins TRBV29-1 to TRBJ2-6; 10 nucleotides agree with TRBD1. CDR3 size: 16 residues. From germline, CDR1 is SQVTM and CDR2 ANQGSEA. The V segment lost 2 bases and the J segment 11 bases; nucleotides outside the gene matches: 12. CDR3 sequence: CSVEIAGQGSLHVLTF. The CDR3 bases are TGCAGCGTTGAAATTGCGGGACAGGGGAGCCTTCACGTCCTGACTTTC.

The chain recombines TRBV29-1 with TRBJ1-2, with 9 bases fitting TRBD1. CDR3 length: 13 amino acids. The ends lost 4 bases at V and 8 bases at J; junction bases unmatched: 8. Germline CDR1 SQVTM, CDR2 ANQGSEA. The CDR3 sequence: CSVGDRDHGGYTF. As DNA, the CDR3 is TGCAGCGTTGGGGACAGGGATCACGGGGGCTACACCTTC.

This clonotype was counted only a few times. This rearrangement joins TRBV7-3 to TRBJ2-5, with a tentative D call TRBD2 (5 bases). This CDR3 has 14 amino acids. Germline V gene sequence: CDR1 SGHTA, CDR2 FQGTGA. V was pared by 3 bases and J by 7 bases, with 15 bases between. This CDR3 reads CASSLDSAKGTQYF. The CDR3, as DNA: TGTGCCAGCAGCTTGGACTCGGCCAAGGGGACCCAGTACTTC.

This clonotype was detected ten times or more. The chain uses TRBV12-5 and TRBJ2-3, with 9 bases matching TRBD1. The length of the CDR3 is 14 residues. V trimming: 6 bases; J trimming: 4 bases; junction bases outside the gene matches: 5. Germline V gene sequence: CDR1 LGHNT, CDR2 FRNRAP. This chain's CDR3 is CASGLGQGADTQYF. The CDR3 DNA follows: TGTGCTAGTGGACTGGGACAGGGCGCAGATACGCAGTATTTT.